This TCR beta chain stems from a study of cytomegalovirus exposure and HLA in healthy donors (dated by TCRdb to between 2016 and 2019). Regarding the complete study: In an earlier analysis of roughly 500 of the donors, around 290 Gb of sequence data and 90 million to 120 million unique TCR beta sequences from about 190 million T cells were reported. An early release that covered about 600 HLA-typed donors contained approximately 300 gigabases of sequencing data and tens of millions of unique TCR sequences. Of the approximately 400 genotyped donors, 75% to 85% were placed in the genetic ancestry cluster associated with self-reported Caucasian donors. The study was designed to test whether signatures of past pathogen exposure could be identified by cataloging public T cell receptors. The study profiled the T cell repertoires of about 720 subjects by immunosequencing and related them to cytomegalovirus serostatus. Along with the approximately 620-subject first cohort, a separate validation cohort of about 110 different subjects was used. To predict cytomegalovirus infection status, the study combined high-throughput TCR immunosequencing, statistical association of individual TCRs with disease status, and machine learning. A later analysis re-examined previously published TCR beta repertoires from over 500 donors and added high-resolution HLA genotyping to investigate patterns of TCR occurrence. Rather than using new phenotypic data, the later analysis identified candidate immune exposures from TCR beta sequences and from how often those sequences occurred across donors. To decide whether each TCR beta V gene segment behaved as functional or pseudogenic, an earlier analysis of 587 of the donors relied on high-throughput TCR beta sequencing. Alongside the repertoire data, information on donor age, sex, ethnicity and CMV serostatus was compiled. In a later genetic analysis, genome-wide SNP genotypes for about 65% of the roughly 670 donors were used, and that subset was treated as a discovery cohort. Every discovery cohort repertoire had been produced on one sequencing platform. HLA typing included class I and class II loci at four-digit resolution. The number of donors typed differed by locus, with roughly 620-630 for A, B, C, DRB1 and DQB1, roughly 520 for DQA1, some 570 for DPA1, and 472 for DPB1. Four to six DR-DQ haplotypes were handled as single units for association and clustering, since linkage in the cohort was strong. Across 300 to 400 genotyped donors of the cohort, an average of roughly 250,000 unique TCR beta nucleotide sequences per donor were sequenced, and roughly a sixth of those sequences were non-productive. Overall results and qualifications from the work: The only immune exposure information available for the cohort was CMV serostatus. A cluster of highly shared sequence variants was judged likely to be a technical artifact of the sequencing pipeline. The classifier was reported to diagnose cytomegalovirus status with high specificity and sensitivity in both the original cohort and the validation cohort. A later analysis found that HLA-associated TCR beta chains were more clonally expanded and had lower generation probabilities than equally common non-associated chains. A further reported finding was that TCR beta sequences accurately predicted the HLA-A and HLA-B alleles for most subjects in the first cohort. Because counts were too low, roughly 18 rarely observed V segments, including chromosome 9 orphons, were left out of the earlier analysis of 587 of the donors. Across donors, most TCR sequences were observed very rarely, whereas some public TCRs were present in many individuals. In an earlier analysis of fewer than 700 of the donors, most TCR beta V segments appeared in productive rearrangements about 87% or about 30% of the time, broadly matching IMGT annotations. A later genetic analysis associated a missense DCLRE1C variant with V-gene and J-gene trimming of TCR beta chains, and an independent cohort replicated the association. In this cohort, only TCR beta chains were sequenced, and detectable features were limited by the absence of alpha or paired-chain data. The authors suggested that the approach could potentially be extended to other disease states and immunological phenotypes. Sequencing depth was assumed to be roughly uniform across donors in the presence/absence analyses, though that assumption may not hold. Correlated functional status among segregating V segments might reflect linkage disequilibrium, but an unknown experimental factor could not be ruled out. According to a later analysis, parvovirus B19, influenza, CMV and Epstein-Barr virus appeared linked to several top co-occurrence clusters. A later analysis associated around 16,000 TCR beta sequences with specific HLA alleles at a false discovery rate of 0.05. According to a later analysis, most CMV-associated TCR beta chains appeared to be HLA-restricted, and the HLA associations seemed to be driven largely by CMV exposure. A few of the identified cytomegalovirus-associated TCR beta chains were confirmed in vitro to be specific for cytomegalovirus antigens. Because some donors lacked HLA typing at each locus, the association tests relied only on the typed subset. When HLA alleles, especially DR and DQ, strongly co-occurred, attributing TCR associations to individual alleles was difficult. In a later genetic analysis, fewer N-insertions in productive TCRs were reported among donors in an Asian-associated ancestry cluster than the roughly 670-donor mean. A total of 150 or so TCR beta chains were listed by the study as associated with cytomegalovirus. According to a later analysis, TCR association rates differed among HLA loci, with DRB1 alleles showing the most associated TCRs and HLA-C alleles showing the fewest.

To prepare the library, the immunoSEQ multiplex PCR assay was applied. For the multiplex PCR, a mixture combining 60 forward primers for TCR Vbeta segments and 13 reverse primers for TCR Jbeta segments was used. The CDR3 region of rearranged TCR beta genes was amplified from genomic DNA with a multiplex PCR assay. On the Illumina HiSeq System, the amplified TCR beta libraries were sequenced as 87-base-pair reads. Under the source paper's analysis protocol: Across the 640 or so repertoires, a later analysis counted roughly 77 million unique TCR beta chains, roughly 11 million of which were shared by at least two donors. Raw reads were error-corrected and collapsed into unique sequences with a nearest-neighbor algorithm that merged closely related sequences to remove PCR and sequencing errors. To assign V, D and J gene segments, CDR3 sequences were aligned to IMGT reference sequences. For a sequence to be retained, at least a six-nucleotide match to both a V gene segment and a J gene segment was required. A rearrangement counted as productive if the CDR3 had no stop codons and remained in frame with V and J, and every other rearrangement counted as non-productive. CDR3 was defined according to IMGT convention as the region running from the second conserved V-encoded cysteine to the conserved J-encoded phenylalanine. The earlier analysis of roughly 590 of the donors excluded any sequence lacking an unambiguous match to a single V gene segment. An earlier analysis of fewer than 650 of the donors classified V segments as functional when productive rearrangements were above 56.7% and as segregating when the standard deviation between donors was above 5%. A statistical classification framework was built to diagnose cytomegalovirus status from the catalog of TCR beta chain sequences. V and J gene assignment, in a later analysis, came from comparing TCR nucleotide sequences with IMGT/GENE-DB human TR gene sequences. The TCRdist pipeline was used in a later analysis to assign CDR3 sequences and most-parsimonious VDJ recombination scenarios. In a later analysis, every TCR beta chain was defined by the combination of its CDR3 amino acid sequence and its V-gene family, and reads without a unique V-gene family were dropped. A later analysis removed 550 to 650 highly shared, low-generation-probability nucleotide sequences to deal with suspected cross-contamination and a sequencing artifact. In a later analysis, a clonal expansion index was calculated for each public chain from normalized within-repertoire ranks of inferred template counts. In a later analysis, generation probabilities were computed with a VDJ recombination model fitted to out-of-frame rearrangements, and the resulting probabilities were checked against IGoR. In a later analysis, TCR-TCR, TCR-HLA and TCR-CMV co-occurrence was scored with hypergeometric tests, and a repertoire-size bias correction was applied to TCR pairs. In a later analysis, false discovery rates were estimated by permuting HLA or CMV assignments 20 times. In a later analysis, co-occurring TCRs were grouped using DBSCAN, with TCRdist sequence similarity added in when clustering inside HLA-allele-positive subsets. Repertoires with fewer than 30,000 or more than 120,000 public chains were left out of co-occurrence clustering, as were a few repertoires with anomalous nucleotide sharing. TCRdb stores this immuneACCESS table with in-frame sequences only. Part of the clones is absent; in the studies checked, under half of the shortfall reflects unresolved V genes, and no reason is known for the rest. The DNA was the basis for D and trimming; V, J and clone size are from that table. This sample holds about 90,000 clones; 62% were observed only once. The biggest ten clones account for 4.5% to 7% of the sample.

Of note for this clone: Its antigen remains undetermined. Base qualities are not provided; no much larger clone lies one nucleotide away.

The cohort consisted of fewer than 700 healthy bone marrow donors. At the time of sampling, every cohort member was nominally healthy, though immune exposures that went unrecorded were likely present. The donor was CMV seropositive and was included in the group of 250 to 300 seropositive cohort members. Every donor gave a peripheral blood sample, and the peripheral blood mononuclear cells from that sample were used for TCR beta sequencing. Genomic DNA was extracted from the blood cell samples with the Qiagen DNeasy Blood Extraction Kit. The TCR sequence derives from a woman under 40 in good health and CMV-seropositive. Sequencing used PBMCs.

The CDR3 is CASRVGTLEEKLFF. The sequence in DNA is TGTGCCAGCAGGGTGGGGACACTGGAAGAAAAACTGTTTTTT. This chain is built from TRBV2 and TRBJ1-4; TRBD1 might be the D gene, on 6 matching bases. Inclusive of the bounding cysteine and phenylalanine, the CDR3 is 14 residues long. The only DNA kept is the CDR3, 42 bases in frame from the first base. V sheds 6 bases and J sheds 8 bases, leaving 16 bases between their ends. The germline V gene yields SNHLY for CDR1 and FYNNEI for CDR2. Joined to the reference TRBV2 and TRBJ1-4 proteins, this CDR3 gives the full variable domain: EPEVTQTPSHQVTQMGQEVILRCVPISNHLYFYWYRQILGQKVEFLVSFYNNEISEKSEIFDDQFSVERPDGSNFTLKIRSTKLEDSAMYFCASRVGTLEEKLFFGSGTQLSVL.